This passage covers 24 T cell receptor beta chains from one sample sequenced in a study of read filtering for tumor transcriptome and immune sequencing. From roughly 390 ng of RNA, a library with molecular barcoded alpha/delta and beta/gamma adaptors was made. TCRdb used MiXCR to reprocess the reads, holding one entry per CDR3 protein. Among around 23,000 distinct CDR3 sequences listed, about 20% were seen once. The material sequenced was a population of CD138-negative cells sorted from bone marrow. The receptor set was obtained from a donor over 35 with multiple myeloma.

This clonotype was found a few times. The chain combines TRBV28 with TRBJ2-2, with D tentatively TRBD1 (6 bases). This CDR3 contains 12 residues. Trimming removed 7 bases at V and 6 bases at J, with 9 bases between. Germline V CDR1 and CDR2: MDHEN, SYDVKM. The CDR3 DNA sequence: TGTGCCAGCACCAGGGGCCCCGGGGAGCTGTTTTTT. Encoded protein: CASTRGPGELFF.

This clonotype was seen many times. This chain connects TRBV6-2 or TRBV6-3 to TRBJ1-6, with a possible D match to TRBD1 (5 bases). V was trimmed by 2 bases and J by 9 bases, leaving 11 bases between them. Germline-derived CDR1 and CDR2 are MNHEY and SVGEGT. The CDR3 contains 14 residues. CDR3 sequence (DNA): TGTGCCAGCAGTTACGGGGCAGGTGGTTCACCCCTCCACTTT. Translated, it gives CASSYGAGGSPLHF.

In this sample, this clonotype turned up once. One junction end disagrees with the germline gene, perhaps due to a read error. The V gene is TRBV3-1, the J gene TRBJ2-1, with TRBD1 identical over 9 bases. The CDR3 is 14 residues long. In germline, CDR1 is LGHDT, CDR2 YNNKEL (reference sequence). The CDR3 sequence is CASSPAGTGNEQLF. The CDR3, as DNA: TGTGCCAGCAGCCCCGCTGGGACAGGGAATGAGCAGCTCTTC.

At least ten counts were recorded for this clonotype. In DNA form, the CDR3 reads TGCAGTGCTAGAGAGGGTCTAGCGGGGGGGCTGTCCTACAATGAGCAGTTCTTC. It encodes CSAREGLAGGLSYNEQFF. The chain is built from TRBV20-1 and TRBJ2-1; TRBD2 matches 12 bases. Looked up from germline, CDR1 is DFQATT and CDR2 is SNEGSKA (reference sequence). The CDR3 length is 18 residues. V trimming: 0 bases; J trimming: 1 base; junction bases outside the gene matches: 7.

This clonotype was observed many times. Here the CDR3 reads CASSLTGQGAYNEQFF. The CDR3, as DNA: TGTGCCAGCAGCTTAACAGGACAGGGGGCGTACAATGAGCAGTTCTTC. V usage is TRBV7-2 and J usage is TRBJ2-1; 11 nucleotides agree with TRBD1. From germline, CDR1 is SGHTA and CDR2 FQGNSA. This CDR3 comprises 16 residues. The junction had 4 bases not matched to a gene; V was cut back by 2 bases and J by 4 bases.

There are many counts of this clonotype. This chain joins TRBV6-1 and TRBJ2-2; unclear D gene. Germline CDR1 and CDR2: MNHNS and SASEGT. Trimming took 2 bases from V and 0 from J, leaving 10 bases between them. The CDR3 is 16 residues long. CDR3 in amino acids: CASSEPRLANTGELFF. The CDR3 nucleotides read TGTGCCAGCAGTGAACCGAGGCTTGCGAACACCGGGGAGCTGTTTTTT.

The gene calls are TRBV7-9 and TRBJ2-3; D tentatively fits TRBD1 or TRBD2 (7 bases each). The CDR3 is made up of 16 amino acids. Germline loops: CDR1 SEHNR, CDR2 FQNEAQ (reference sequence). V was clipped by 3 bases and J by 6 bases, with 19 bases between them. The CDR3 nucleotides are TGTGCCAGCAGCTTGGAGCCAGGGGGGGCACACGATACGCAGTATTTT. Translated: CASSLEPGGAHDTQYF.

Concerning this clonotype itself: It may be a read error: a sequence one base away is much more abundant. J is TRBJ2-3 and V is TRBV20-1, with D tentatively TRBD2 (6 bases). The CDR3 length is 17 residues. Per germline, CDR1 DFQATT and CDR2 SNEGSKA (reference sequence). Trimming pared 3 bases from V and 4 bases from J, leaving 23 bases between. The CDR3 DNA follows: TGCAGTGCTAGGCCGGGACTCCCACTTATTGGCGCAGATACGCAGTATTTT. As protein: CSARPGLPLIGADTQYF.

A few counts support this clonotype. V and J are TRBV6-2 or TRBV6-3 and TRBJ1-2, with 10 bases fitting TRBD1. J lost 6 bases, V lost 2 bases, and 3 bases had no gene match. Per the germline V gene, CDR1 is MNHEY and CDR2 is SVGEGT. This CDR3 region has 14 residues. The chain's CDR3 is CASSYGTGADGYTF. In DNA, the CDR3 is TGTGCCAGCAGTTACGGGACAGGGGCCGATGGCTACACCTTC.

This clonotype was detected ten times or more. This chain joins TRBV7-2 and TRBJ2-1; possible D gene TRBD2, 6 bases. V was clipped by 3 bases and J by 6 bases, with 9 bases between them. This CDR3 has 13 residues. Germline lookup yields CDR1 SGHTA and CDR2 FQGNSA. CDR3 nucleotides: TGTGCCAGCAGCTTCAAGGGAGGCAATGAGCAGTTCTTC. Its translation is CASSFKGGNEQFF.

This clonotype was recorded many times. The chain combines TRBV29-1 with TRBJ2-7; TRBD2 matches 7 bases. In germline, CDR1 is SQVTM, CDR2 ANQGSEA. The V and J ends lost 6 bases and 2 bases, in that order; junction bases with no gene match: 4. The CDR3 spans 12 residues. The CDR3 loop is CSVRAGTYEQYF. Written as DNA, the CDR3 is TGCAGCGTCCGAGCGGGGACCTACGAGCAGTACTTC.

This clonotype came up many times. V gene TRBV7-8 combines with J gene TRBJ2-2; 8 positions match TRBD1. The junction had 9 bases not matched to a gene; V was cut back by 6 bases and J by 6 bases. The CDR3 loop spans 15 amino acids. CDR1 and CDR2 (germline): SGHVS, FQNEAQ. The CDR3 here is CASSHSQGGAGELFF. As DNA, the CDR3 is TGTGCCAGCAGTCATTCACAGGGGGGAGCCGGGGAGCTGTTTTTT.

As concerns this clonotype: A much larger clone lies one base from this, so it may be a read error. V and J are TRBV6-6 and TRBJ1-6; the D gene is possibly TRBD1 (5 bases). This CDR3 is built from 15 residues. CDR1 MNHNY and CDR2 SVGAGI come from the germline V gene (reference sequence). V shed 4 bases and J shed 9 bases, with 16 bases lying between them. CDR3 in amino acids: CASSSRVGATSPLHF. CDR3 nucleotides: TGTGCCAGCAGTTCCCGGGTAGGGGCGACTTCACCCCTCCACTTT.

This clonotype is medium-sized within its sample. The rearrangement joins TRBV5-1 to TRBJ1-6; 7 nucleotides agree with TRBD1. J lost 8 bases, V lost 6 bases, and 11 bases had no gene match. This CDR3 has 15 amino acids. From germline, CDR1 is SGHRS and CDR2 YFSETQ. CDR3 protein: CASNIGGTVYSPLHF. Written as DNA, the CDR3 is TGCGCCAGCAATATCGGGGGGACAGTGTATTCACCCCTCCACTTT.

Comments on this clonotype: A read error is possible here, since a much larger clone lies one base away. The CDR3 nucleotides are TGTGCCAGCAGTGAAGATGACAGAGGAATGGGCTACACCTTC. Translation: CASSEDDRGMGYTF. This chain links TRBV2 with TRBJ1-2; possible D gene TRBD1, 5 bases. Germline V gene sequence: CDR1 SNHLY, CDR2 FYNNEI. The CDR3 sequence is 14 residues long. The ends were cut back, 1 base at V and 8 bases at J, with 14 bases in the middle.

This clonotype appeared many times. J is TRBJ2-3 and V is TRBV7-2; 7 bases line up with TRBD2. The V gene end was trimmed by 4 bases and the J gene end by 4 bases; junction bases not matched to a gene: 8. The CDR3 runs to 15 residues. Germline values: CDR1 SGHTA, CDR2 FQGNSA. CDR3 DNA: TGTGCCAGCAGCTCCAACGGACTAGTATCAGATACGCAGTATTTT. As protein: CASSSNGLVSDTQYF. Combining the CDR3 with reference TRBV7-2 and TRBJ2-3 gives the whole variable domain GAGVSQSPSNKVTEKGKDVELRCDPISGHTALYWYRQSLGQGLEFLIYFQGNSAPDKSGLPSDRFSAERTGGSVSTLTIQRTQQEDSAVYLCASSSNGLVSDTQYFGPGTRLTVL.

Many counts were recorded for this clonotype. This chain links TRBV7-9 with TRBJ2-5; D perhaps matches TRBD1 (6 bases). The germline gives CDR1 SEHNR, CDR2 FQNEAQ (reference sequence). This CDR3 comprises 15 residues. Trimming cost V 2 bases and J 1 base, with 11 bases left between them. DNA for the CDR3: TGTGCCAGCAGCTTAAGTAAGACAGGCCAAGAGACCCAGTACTTC. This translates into CASSLSKTGQETQYF.

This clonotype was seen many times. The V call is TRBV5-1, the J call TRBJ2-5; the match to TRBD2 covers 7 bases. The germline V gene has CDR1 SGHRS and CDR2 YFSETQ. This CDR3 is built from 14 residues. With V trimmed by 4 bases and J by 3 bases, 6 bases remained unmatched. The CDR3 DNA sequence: TGCGCCAGCAGCATAGTGGGGGGGAAAGAGACCCAGTACTTC. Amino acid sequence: CASSIVGGKETQYF.

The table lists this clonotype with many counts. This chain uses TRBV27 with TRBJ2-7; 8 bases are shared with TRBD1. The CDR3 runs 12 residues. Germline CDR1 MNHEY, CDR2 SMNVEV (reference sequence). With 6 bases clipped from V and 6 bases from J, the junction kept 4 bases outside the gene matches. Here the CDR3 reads CASRNTGGEQYF. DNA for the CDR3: TGTGCCAGCAGGAATACAGGGGGCGAGCAGTACTTC.

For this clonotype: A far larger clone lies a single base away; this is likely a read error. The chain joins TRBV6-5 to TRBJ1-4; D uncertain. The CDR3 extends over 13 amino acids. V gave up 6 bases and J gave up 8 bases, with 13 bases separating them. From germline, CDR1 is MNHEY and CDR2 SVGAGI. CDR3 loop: CASSHWHREKLFF. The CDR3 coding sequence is TGTGCCAGCAGCCACTGGCATAGAGAAAAACTGTTTTTT.

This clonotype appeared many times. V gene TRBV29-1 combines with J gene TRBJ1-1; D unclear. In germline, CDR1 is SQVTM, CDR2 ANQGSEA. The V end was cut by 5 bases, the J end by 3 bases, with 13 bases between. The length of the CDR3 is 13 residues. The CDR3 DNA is TGCAGCGTTTCGGGTGGATTGGACACTGAAGCTTTCTTT. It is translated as CSVSGGLDTEAFF.

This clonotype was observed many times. As DNA, the CDR3 is TGTGCCAGCAGCCTTTACACTGAAGCTTTCTTT. Its protein product is CASSLYTEAFF. The rearrangement links TRBV7-2 to TRBJ1-1; no definite D call. V lost 5 bases and J 3 bases, leaving 4 bases between the germline ends. This CDR3 spans 11 amino acids. Per germline, CDR1 SGHTA and CDR2 FQGNSA.

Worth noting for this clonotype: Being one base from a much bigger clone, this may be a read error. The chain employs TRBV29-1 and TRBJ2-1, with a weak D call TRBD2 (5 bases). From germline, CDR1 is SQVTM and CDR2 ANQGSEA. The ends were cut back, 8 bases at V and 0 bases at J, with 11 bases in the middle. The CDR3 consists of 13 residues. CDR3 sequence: CSIGESSYNEQFF. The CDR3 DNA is TGCAGCATTGGGGAGAGCTCCTACAATGAGCAGTTCTTC.

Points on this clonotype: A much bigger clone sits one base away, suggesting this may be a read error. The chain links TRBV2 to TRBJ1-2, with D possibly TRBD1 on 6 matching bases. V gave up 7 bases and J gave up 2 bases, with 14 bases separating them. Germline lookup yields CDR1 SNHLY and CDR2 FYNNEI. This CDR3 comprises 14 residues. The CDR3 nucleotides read TGTGCCAGCACCGAGGACAGAGACAACTATGGCTACACCTTC. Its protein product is CASTEDRDNYGYTF.